The 22 T cell receptor beta chains given below trace back to one sample, sequenced in a study of response to subunit inactivated influenza vaccine (dated by TCRdb to the late 2010s). Library preparation used RT-PCR. Instrument on record: Illumina HiSeq 2500. TCRdb reran the public reads through fastp at Q25 and MiXCR, keeping productive beta chains. Duplicate CDR3 protein sequences are folded into a single record with the most common DNA and genes. The sample table holds approximately 310,000 distinct CDR3 sequences, of which 21% were seen once. Roughly a tenth of the sample lies in the top ten. Sequencing used PBMCs from blood, obtained 21 months after vaccination. The receptor source for this set is a man aged 50 to 69 who received an inactivated influenza vaccine. Donor details come from another sample of the same person, matched by shared clones.

This clonotype was recorded at least ten times. The chain links TRBV29-1 to TRBJ1-2; no definite D call. The V gene lost 4 bases and the J gene lost 2 bases, with 11 bases spanning the gap. CDR3 length equals 13 residues. Germline V gene lookup returns CDR1 SQVTM and CDR2 ANQGSEA. CDR3 amino acids: CSVGDGLNYGYTF. The CDR3, as DNA: TGCAGCGTTGGTGACGGCCTGAACTATGGCTACACCTTC.

The chain combines TRBV6-5 with TRBJ1-3, with a possible D match to TRBD1 (5 bases). Germline V CDR1 and CDR2: MNHEY, SVGAGI. The CDR3 has 16 amino acids. V was cut by 2 bases and J by 8 bases, with 19 bases left in between. The DNA for the CDR3 is TGTGCCAGCAGTTACCCTCAAGCAGGGCAAAGGTACACCATATATTTT. Translation gives CASSYPQAGQRYTIYF.

This clonotype occurred a few times. The chain combines TRBV11-2 with TRBJ1-2; the D is unclear. CDR1 and CDR2 (germline): SGHAT, FQNNGV. This CDR3 spans 15 amino acids. V was pared by 0 bases and J by 2 bases, with 10 bases between. CDR3 DNA: TGTGCCAGCAGCTTAGAAGGCAGGCAAAACTATGGCTACACCTTC. Its protein product is CASSLEGRQNYGYTF.

The V and J genes are TRBV7-9 and TRBJ2-1; D gene unclear. There are 13 residues in the CDR3. Germline V gene data show CDR1 as SEHNR and CDR2 as FQNEAQ (reference sequence). V lost 0 bases and J 6 bases, leaving 6 bases between the germline ends. CDR3: CASSLAHSNEQFF. In DNA form, the CDR3 reads TGTGCCAGCAGCTTAGCTCACAGCAATGAGCAGTTCTTC. The full variable domain, its missing parts supplied by reference TRBV7-9 and TRBJ2-1, is DTGVSQNPRHKITKRGQNVTFRCDPISEHNRLYWYRQTLGQGPEFLTYFQNEAQLEKSRLLSDRFSAERPKGSFSTLEIQRTEQGDSAMYLCASSLAHSNEQFFGPGTRLTVL.

This clonotype has just one count. The CDR3 region has the DNA TGTGCCAGCAGCCCTTTCCGAGCGTACGAGCAGTACTTC. Translation: CASSPFRAYEQYF. The chain employs TRBV7-2 and TRBJ2-7; D gene unclear. V was pared by 5 bases and J by 4 bases, with 12 bases between. Germline V gives CDR1 SGHTA, CDR2 FQGNSA. This CDR3 contains 13 residues. The full variable domain, completed using reference TRBV7-2 and TRBJ2-7, is GAGVSQSPSNKVTEKGKDVELRCDPISGHTALYWYRQSLGQGLEFLIYFQGNSAPDKSGLPSDRFSAERTGGSVSTLTIQRTQQEDSAVYLCASSPFRAYEQYFGPGTRLTVT.

The chain combines TRBV6-5 with TRBJ2-6; 7 nucleotides line up with TRBD1. Per the germline V gene, CDR1 is MNHEY and CDR2 is SVGAGI. This CDR3 spans 18 amino acids. Losses at the gene ends were 0 bases for V and 2 bases for J; bases not matched to a gene: 7. The DNA for the CDR3 is TGTGCCAGCAGTTACTCGGGCCAGGGGGTGACTGGGGCCAACGTCCTGACTTTC. As protein: CASSYSGQGVTGANVLTF.

Of note for this clonotype: The junction departs from germline at one end; a sequencing error may be responsible. The V gene is TRBV10-3, the J gene TRBJ1-5; TRBD1 is a possible D gene (5 bases). Germline V CDR1 and CDR2: ENHRY, SYGVKD. The CDR3 has 16 residues. As DNA, the CDR3 is TGTGCCATCAGTGAGTCAAGGGGTATAAGCAGTCAGCCCCAGCATTTT. This sequence encodes CAISESRGISSQPQHF.

V usage is TRBV20-1 and J usage is TRBJ2-1, with D perhaps matching TRBD1 (6 bases). Germline loops: CDR1 DFQATT, CDR2 SNEGSKA (reference sequence). The V and J ends lost 5 bases and 4 bases respectively, with 18 bases between them. The CDR3 is made up of 15 amino acids. Here the CDR3 DNA reads TGCAGTGCTTCAGGGACACCCCCCATGTACAATGAGCAGTTCTTC. This sequence encodes CSASGTPPMYNEQFF.

This clonotype is a singleton in its sample. The chain uses TRBV7-6 and TRBJ2-5, with TRBD2 matching 9 bases. The CDR3 contains 16 residues. Germline CDR1 is SGHVS and CDR2 is FNYEAQ. The J segment lost 2 bases and the V segment lost 3 bases, leaving 7 bases of the junction unmatched. CDR3 protein: CASSFSTSGLQETQYF. CDR3 coding DNA: TGTGCCAGCAGCTTTAGCACTAGCGGGCTACAAGAGACCCAGTACTTC.

V and J are TRBV3-1 and TRBJ2-7; tentative D call: TRBD1 (6 bases). V gave up 1 base and J gave up 9 bases, with 13 bases separating them. The CDR3 consists of 13 residues. Germline V gene sequence: CDR1 LGHDT, CDR2 YNNKEL (reference sequence). CDR3 nucleotides: TGTGCCAGCAGCCAAGGACAGGCCGCGGGGCAGTACTTC. It is translated as CASSQGQAAGQYF.

The rearrangement uses TRBV27 and TRBJ2-5; the D gene is possibly TRBD2 (5 bases). This CDR3 contains 13 residues. Germline-derived CDR1 and CDR2 are MNHEY and SMNVEV (reference sequence). V lost 8 bases and J 5 bases, leaving 15 bases between the germline ends. CDR3 DNA: TGTGCCAGCCGGTCTGAGGGATGGGAGACCCAGTACTTC. As protein: CASRSEGWETQYF.

The chain joins TRBV4-2 to TRBJ2-3; possible D gene TRBD2, 5 bases. Germline V gives CDR1 LGHNA, CDR2 YNFKEQ. CDR3 length: 17 residues. Between the trimmed V and J ends, which lost 1 base and 2 bases, there was a span of 16 bases. The CDR3 sequence: CASSQATRGLSTDTQYF. CDR3 nucleotides: TGTGCCAGCAGCCAAGCAACAAGAGGACTGTCCACAGATACGCAGTATTTT.

This clonotype was recorded a few times. The chain employs TRBV10-2 and TRBJ2-5; D unclear. Germline V gene lookup returns CDR1 WSHSY and CDR2 SAAADI. The CDR3 has 13 amino acids. The ends were cut back, 4 bases at V and 4 bases at J, with 10 bases in the middle. The CDR3 DNA is TGCGCCAGCAGTGTAGCAGGTCTAGAGACCCAGTACTTC. This gives the protein CASSVAGLETQYF.

This clonotype was seen ten or more times. CDR3 nucleotides: TGTGCCAGCAGTTTTCAGTGGCTAGCGGGAGTTACAGATACGCAGTATTTT. This translates into CASSFQWLAGVTDTQYF. The chain is built from TRBV12-3 or TRBV12-4 and TRBJ2-3; 10 nucleotides align to TRBD2. CDR3 length: 17 residues. V trimming: 3 bases; J trimming: 3 bases; junction bases outside the gene matches: 9.

The CDR3 DNA reads TGTGCCAGTAGTATTTTCGACAGGAATAACTATGGCTACACCTTC. Translating it yields CASSIFDRNNYGYTF. The genes are TRBV19 and TRBJ1-2; tentative D call: TRBD1 (6 bases). This CDR3 contains 15 residues. Germline V gene data show CDR1 as LNHDA and CDR2 as SQIVND (reference sequence). V lost 3 bases and J 1 base, leaving 12 bases between the germline ends. Combining the CDR3 with reference TRBV19 and TRBJ1-2 gives the whole variable domain DGGITQSPKYLFRKEGQNVTLSCEQNLNHDAMYWYRQDPGQGLRLIYYSQIVNDFQKGDIAEGYSVSREKKESFPLTVTSAQKNPTAFYLCASSIFDRNNYGYTFGSGTRLTVV.

This clonotype has only a few counts. The chain carries TRBV20-1 and TRBJ2-3, with D possibly being TRBD2 (6 bases). This CDR3 is 14 amino acids long. Germline assignment: CDR1 DFQATT and CDR2 SNEGSKA (reference sequence). The V gene lost 3 bases and the J gene lost 5 bases, with 15 bases spanning the gap. The CDR3 coding sequence is TGCAGTGCTAGTTCTGGGGGAGGAGTAGATACGCAGTATTTT. This sequence encodes CSASSGGGVDTQYF.

This clonotype has at least ten counts. The V gene is TRBV3-1, the J gene TRBJ1-5, with D uncertain. Germline V gene data show CDR1 as LGHDT and CDR2 as YNNKEL (reference sequence). Trimming removed 0 bases from V and 0 bases from J, with 6 bases in between. The CDR3 is 15 residues long. CDR3 in DNA: TGTGCCAGCAGCCAAGATCCTGGTAGCAATCAGCCCCAGCATTTT. Protein sequence: CASSQDPGSNQPQHF.

This clonotype was seen only a few times. The chain joins TRBV15 to TRBJ1-1, with a possible D match to TRBD1 (5 bases). CDR3 size: 13 residues. Germline V gives CDR1 LNHNV, CDR2 YYDKDF (reference sequence). The V end lost 0 bases, the J end lost 10 bases, and 12 bases lay between the germline ends. DNA for the CDR3: TGTGCCACCAGCAGAGACGTTGGGGCTGTAGCTTTCTTT. Its translation is CATSRDVGAVAFF.

This clonotype came up many times. This rearrangement joins TRBV7-9 to TRBJ2-1, with D maybe TRBD2 (5 bases). The CDR3 spans 14 residues. Trimming took 7 bases from V and 4 from J, leaving 14 bases between them. CDR1 and CDR2 from the germline V gene are SEHNR and FQNEAQ (reference sequence). The CDR3 DNA reads as TGTGCCAGCATCCAGTGGGGAGATTACAATGAGCAGTTCTTC. Translating gives CASIQWGDYNEQFF. Drawing the rest from reference TRBV7-9 and TRBJ2-1, the complete variable domain is DTGVSQNPRHKITKRGQNVTFRCDPISEHNRLYWYRQTLGQGPEFLTYFQNEAQLEKSRLLSDRFSAERPKGSFSTLEIQRTEQGDSAMYLCASIQWGDYNEQFFGPGTRLTVL.

The chain employs TRBV27 and TRBJ1-1; no firm D call. The CDR3 has 15 amino acids. Trimming took off 2 bases at V and 0 bases at J, with 10 bases between the two ends. Germline V gene data show CDR1 as MNHEY and CDR2 as SMNVEV (reference sequence). DNA of the CDR3: TGTGCCAGCAGTTTAAGACGCGGATTGAACACTGAAGCTTTCTTT. This sequence encodes CASSLRRGLNTEAFF.

This clonotype came up a few times. The V call is TRBV11-2, the J call TRBJ1-4; 7 bases agree with TRBD1. Germline CDR1 is SGHAT and CDR2 is FQNNGV. This CDR3 region has 18 residues. Trimming cost V 4 bases and J 0 bases; bases outside gene matches: 11. CDR3 bases: TGTGCCAGCAGCTCGATGGGGACAGCGATAGCAACTAATGAAAAACTGTTTTTT. It is translated as CASSSMGTAIATNEKLFF.

This clonotype was counted between two and nine times. V usage is TRBV28 and J usage is TRBJ2-5; D is unresolved. This CDR3 spans 14 amino acids. Trimming pared 3 bases from V and 2 bases from J, leaving 10 bases between. Germline V CDR1 and CDR2: MDHEN, SYDVKM. CDR3 amino acids: CASSLGPLQETQYF. As DNA, the CDR3 is TGTGCCAGCAGTTTGGGTCCGCTACAAGAGACCCAGTACTTC.